A single T cell receptor (beta chain) is shown here with its context. Its antigen remains unidentified. The data were taken from a study of blood T cells in healthy people across ages. The CDR3 covers 16 residues. Per the germline V gene, CDR1 is SGHRS and CDR2 is YFSETQ. The trim removed 6 bases at V and 4 bases at J, leaving 14 bases unmatched. Broader study findings: Long-lived and aged donors differed, with more naive CD4+ cells and higher diversity in the long-lived. Across the age range, TCR beta diversity per million T cells fell in a roughly linear way.

A J-beta primer mix and a sample-barcoded 5' primer were used in a second PCR of roughly 7 to 12 cycles. Every cDNA was tagged by a template-switch adaptor with 12 random nucleotides. TCRdb reprocessed the 5' RACE reads via MiXCR and lists one record per CDR3 protein. The data contain over a million distinct CDR3 sequences, 40% to 55% of them singletons. The genes are TRBV5-1 and TRBJ2-5; 8 positions agree with TRBD1. The sequence was collected from a woman aged 55-69 years in good health. The sequencing sample was made of blood. This CDR3 is CASTNLDRGNLETQYF. In DNA, the CDR3 is TGCGCCAGCACCAATTTAGACAGGGGAAATTTAGAGACCCAGTACTTC.